Presented here are 24 T cell receptor beta chains from one specimen sequenced in a study of blood T cell repertoires in COVID-19. The table came from immunoSEQ multiplex PCR; TCRdb's copy has only in-frame clones and leaves some out. The table lists approximately 140,000 clones, under 85% of them singletons, with roughly 9% in the top ten. Sample: peripheral blood. The receptors derive from a woman of 80 years or more in a cohort sampled during active or convalescent COVID-19.

J is TRBJ2-7 and V is TRBV6-6; D unclear. V lost 5 bases, J lost 4 bases, and 18 bases lay in between. Germline lookup yields CDR1 MNHNY and CDR2 SVGAGI (reference sequence). The CDR3 loop spans 15 amino acids. The CDR3 loop reads CASSHRLGSLYEQYF. In DNA form, the CDR3 reads TGTGCCAGCAGTCACCGCCTGGGCAGTCTATACGAGCAGTACTTC.

V and J are TRBV20-1 and TRBJ2-1; possibly TRBD1 for D (5 bases). Trimming removed 1 base from V and 10 bases from J, with 8 bases in between. The CDR3 has 11 amino acids. Germline V gene lookup returns CDR1 DFQATT and CDR2 SNEGSKA (reference sequence). In DNA form, the CDR3 reads TGCAGTGCTAGAGGCCACAGGGAGCAGTTCTTC. It translates to CSARGHREQFF.

V and J are TRBV19 and TRBJ2-2, with D maybe TRBD2 (6 bases). Germline V CDR1 and CDR2: LNHDA, SQIVND (reference sequence). The CDR3 has 15 residues. V was clipped by 5 bases and J by 4 bases, with 14 bases between them. The CDR3 DNA is TGTGCCAGTAGTGGTGGGGGGAGTGGCACCGGGGAGCTGTTTTTT. Amino acid sequence: CASSGGGSGTGELFF.

The chain carries TRBV6-1 and TRBJ2-2; D possibly corresponds to TRBD2 (5 bases). The CDR3 covers 13 residues. V dropped 1 base and J dropped 6 bases, with 6 bases sitting between them. Germline loops: CDR1 MNHNS, CDR2 SASEGT. In nucleotides, the CDR3 is TGTGCCAGCAGTGAAGTGAGGGCCGGGGAGCTGTTTTTT. As protein: CASSEVRAGELFF.

The chain employs TRBV5-1 and TRBJ2-1; 7 nucleotides line up with TRBD2. V gave up 4 bases and J gave up 4 bases; unmatched junction bases: 8. CDR1 is SGHRS and CDR2 is YFSETQ in the germline V gene. The CDR3 is made up of 15 amino acids. The DNA for the CDR3 is TGCGCCAGCAGCCCCTCAGCGGGGACTTACAATGAGCAGTTCTTC. Encoded protein: CASSPSAGTYNEQFF.

The chain is built from TRBV7-3 and TRBJ1-1, with D unresolved. V was clipped by 2 bases and J by 1 base, with 8 bases between them. The CDR3 covers 14 residues. CDR1 SGHTA and CDR2 FQGTGA come from the germline V gene. The CDR3 DNA reads as TGTGCCAGCAGCTTAGGGCAGCAGAACACTGAAGCTTTCTTT. This codes for CASSLGQQNTEAFF.

Points on this clone: The junction and the germline gene differ at one end; a read error may be behind it. This sequence joins TRBV11-2 and TRBJ1-2; 7 bases line up with TRBD1. This CDR3 comprises 13 residues. Per the germline V gene, CDR1 is SGHAT and CDR2 is FQNNGV. The CDR3 DNA is TGTGCCAGCAGCTTAGAGCAGTTTGGGACAGCCAACTTC. This translates into CASSLEQFGTANF.

The rearrangement joins TRBV18 to TRBJ1-5; D is uncertain. The V gene's germline CDR1 is KGHSH and CDR2 LQKENI. This CDR3 is built from 15 residues. Trimming took 6 bases from V and 3 from J, leaving 15 bases between them. The CDR3: CASSPDIDPNQPQHF. The CDR3 DNA sequence: TGTGCCAGCTCCCCAGACATAGATCCCAATCAGCCCCAGCATTTT. The full variable domain, rest sourced from reference TRBV18 and TRBJ1-5, is NAGVMQNPRHLVRRRGQEARLRCSPMKGHSHVYWYRQLPEEGLKFMVYLQKENIIDESGMPKERFSAEFPKEGPSILRIQQVVRGDSAAYFCASSPDIDPNQPQHFGDGTRLSIL.

A single count supports this clone. The rearrangement links TRBV7-9 to TRBJ2-6, with a weak D call TRBD1 (5 bases). This CDR3 has 15 residues. With 5 bases removed from V and 4 bases from J, the gap between germline ends came to 12 bases. Germline-derived CDR1 and CDR2 are SEHNR and FQNEAQ (reference sequence). The chain's CDR3 is CASSLAGSGANVLTF. The CDR3 DNA sequence: TGTGCCAGCAGCCTGGCAGGGTCCGGGGCCAACGTCCTGACTTTC.

As DNA, the CDR3 is TGCGCCAGCAGCCAAGGCCGGACTCGAAGCTCCTACAATGAGCAGTTCTTC. Translated, it gives CASSQGRTRSSYNEQFF. The rearrangement joins TRBV4-1 to TRBJ2-1, with D possibly being TRBD2 (5 bases). Trimming cost V 1 base and J 0 bases, with 13 bases left between them. The CDR3 is 17 amino acids. CDR1 and CDR2 (germline): MGHRA, YSYEKL.

The chain links TRBV3-1 (or the pseudogene TRBV3-2) to TRBJ2-3, with D unclear. CDR1 is LGHDT, CDR2 YNNKEL, per germline (reference sequence). CDR3 length equals 14 residues. V lost 1 base and J 2 bases, leaving 7 bases between the germline ends. As DNA, the CDR3 is TGTGCCAGCAGCCAAGCCGGAGTCACAGATACGCAGTATTTT. As protein: CASSQAGVTDTQYF.

The rearrangement joins TRBV5-1 to TRBJ1-1; D is possibly TRBD1 (6 bases). Germline V gene lookup returns CDR1 SGHRS and CDR2 YFSETQ. The CDR3 has 13 amino acids. V lost 4 bases and J lost 5, with 12 bases in between. The CDR3 nucleotides read TGCGCCAGCAGCAAACAGGGTGGTACTGAAGCTTTCTTT. Protein product: CASSKQGGTEAFF.

The table lists this clone with a few counts. The V call is TRBV19, the J call TRBJ1-5; 7 nucleotides align to TRBD1. CDR3 length: 12 amino acids. Trimming cost V 6 bases and J 7 bases; bases outside gene matches: 3. Germline V lookup: CDR1 LNHDA, CDR2 SQIVND (reference sequence). CDR3 amino acids: CASSDREQPQHF. The DNA of the CDR3 is TGTGCCAGTAGCGACAGGGAACAGCCCCAGCATTTT.

This clone was detected a few times. The V gene is TRBV2, the J gene TRBJ1-1, with D perhaps TRBD1 (6 bases). The CDR3 covers 13 residues. V was cut by 8 bases and J by 1 base, with 11 bases left in between. Per germline, CDR1 SNHLY and CDR2 FYNNEI. The CDR3 sequence: CASRDNSNTEAFF. The CDR3, as DNA: TGTGCCAGCCGGGACAATTCGAACACTGAAGCTTTCTTT.

The V gene is TRBV3-1 (or the pseudogene TRBV3-2), the J gene TRBJ2-3; D is perhaps TRBD1 (6 bases). Deletions cut 4 bases from V and 2 bases from J, with 16 bases between. Germline V gene lookup returns CDR1 LGHDT and CDR2 YNNKEL (reference sequence). The CDR3 length is 16 residues. DNA of the CDR3: TGTGCCAGCAGCCGGTGGGACATCGAGGTCACAGATACGCAGTATTTT. Its translation: CASSRWDIEVTDTQYF.

J is TRBJ1-4 and V is TRBV18; D gene uncertain. Trimming removed 6 bases at V and 0 bases at J, with 8 bases between. The CDR3 loop spans 14 amino acids. Germline V lookup: CDR1 KGHSH, CDR2 LQKENI. Here the CDR3 reads CASSQVATNEKLFF. CDR3 bases: TGTGCCAGCTCTCAGGTTGCAACTAATGAAAAACTGTTTTTT.

The chain employs TRBV27 and TRBJ2-2; D is perhaps TRBD1 (5 bases). CDR1 is MNHEY and CDR2 is SMNVEV in the germline V gene (reference sequence). This CDR3 spans 18 amino acids. Trimming left V 2 bases short and J 0 bases short, with 16 bases between. The CDR3 DNA reads as TGTGCCAGCAGTTTACACAGTCAGGGATTCGCGAACACCGGGGAGCTGTTTTTT. Encoded protein: CASSLHSQGFANTGELFF.

The chain employs TRBV6-1 and TRBJ2-3; a possible D gene is TRBD2 (6 bases). This CDR3 has 15 residues. V dropped 0 bases and J dropped 2 bases, with 9 bases sitting between them. Germline V gene data show CDR1 as MNHNS and CDR2 as SASEGT. The CDR3 reads CASSEAAGLTDTQYF. The CDR3 DNA reads TGTGCCAGCAGTGAAGCGGCGGGACTCACAGATACGCAGTATTTT.

CDR3 nucleotides: TGTGCCAGCTCACCACCGTTACAGGGGAGTGAAAAACTGTTTTTT. Protein product: CASSPPLQGSEKLFF. This rearrangement joins TRBV18 to TRBJ1-4, with 7 bases fitting TRBD1. Germline values: CDR1 KGHSH, CDR2 LQKENI. The CDR3 sequence is 15 residues long. The ends lost 0 bases at V and 7 bases at J; junction bases unmatched: 5.

The V and J genes are TRBV5-4 and TRBJ2-7; the match to TRBD1 covers 10 bases. CDR3 length: 15 amino acids. J was trimmed by 4 bases and V by 1 base; bases with no gene match: 5. From germline, CDR1 is SGHNT and CDR2 YYREEE (reference sequence). The CDR3 sequence is CASSLPGQGRYEQYF. As DNA, the CDR3 is TGTGCCAGCAGCTTGCCGGGACAGGGGAGGTACGAGCAGTACTTC.

The chain uses TRBV9 and TRBJ1-2; D not certain. CDR3 length: 14 amino acids. Germline V CDR1 and CDR2: SGDLS, YYNGEE. V was pared by 3 bases and J by 4 bases, with 13 bases between. In DNA form, the CDR3 reads TGTGCCAGCAGCGCCCTCGACACTCTCTATGGCTACACCTTC. The encoded protein is CASSALDTLYGYTF.

A few counts support this clone. The chain recombines TRBV7-3 with TRBJ2-3; 12 bases align to TRBD2. Germline CDR1 and CDR2: SGHTA and FQGTGA. This CDR3 has 18 residues. Germline trimming cut 3 bases from V and 2 bases from J; bases unmatched to any gene: 9. This chain's CDR3 is CASSLGRLAGVFTDTQYF. CDR3 DNA: TGTGCCAGCAGCTTGGGGCGACTAGCGGGGGTTTTCACAGATACGCAGTATTTT.

This clone was seen more than once but under ten times. This sequence joins TRBV7-9 and TRBJ1-2; D possibly corresponds to TRBD1 (6 bases). This CDR3 spans 14 amino acids. V was pared by 5 bases and J by 8 bases, with 18 bases between. Germline V lookup: CDR1 SEHNR, CDR2 FQNEAQ (reference sequence). The CDR3 sequence: CASSQVQGRGGYTF. Written as DNA, the CDR3 is TGTGCCAGCAGCCAAGTACAGGGAAGGGGCGGCTACACCTTC.

The CDR3 DNA follows: TGTGCCAGCAGCGTAGGCGAGGGTAGCAATCAGCCCCAGCATTTT. Its protein product is CASSVGEGSNQPQHF. The chain recombines TRBV9 with TRBJ1-5; D ambiguous. V was trimmed by 0 bases and J by 0 bases, leaving 7 bases between them. The length of the CDR3 is 15 residues. CDR1 and CDR2 (germline): SGDLS, YYNGEE.